Listed below are T cell receptor beta chains from one sample, sequenced in a study of human T cells and chemical hapten exposure. TCRdb re-derived calls from the RACE reads in MiXCR, one entry per CDR3 protein. This table holds fewer than 100,000 distinct CDR3 sequences, approximately 10% found once. The sequencing used whole blood, collected in connection with sensitization to the hapten diphenylcyclopropenone (DPC). These TCRs come from a man between 18 and 29 years old with alopecia areata. Some clones in this sample may be carry-over from other donors' samples. CDR3s include the opening cysteine and the closing phenylalanine or tryptophan. D genes are given only for firm matches. Size is stated for part of the rows, as once, few or many counts, or as a class when the clone is expanded.

TRBJ1-1 | . | 13 | few | TRBV9 | TGTGCCAGCAGCGTAGGGGAGAGGACGGAAGCTTTCTTT | CASSVGERTEAFF
TRBJ2-3 | . | 14 | many | TRBV15 | TGTGCCACCCAAATCAGCGGCGGCACAGATACGCAGTATTTT | CATQISGGTDTQYF
TRBJ2-5 | . | 16 | many | TRBV4-1 | TGCGCCAGCAGCCAATCGGACGCCGATCGGTTGGAGACCCAGTACTTC | CASSQSDADRLETQYF
TRBJ2-2 | . | 17 | . | TRBV28 | TGTGCCAGCATAGGGGCTAGCCAATTTGCCGACACCGGGGAGCTGTTTTTT | CASIGASQFADTGELFF
TRBJ1-3 | . | 12 | . | TRBV25-1 | TGTGCCAGCATTGAAGAGGGGGACACCATATATTTT | CASIEEGDTIYF
TRBJ2-2 | . | 15 | . | TRBV2 | TGTGCCAGCCTAAAGTGGGCGTTGAACACCGGGGAGCTGTTTTTT | CASLKWALNTGELFF
TRBJ1-1 | . | 14 | . | TRBV7-9 | TGTGCCAGCAGCCGGTTCCAGACGGGCACTGAAGCTTTCTTT | CASSRFQTGTEAFF
TRBJ2-5 | . | 14 | many | TRBV11-1 | TGTGCCAGCACCTTAGTTTCCGGGACGGAGACCCAGTACTTC | CASTLVSGTETQYF
TRBJ2-5 | . | 17 | many | TRBV7-2 | TGTGCCAGCAGCTTAGAGATCCCTCATCCGATTGGGGAGACCCAGTACTTC | CASSLEIPHPIGETQYF
TRBJ2-1 | . | 15 | few | TRBV7-3 | TGTGCCAGCAGCTCCGGGCCGAGCTCCTACAATGAGCAGTTCTTC | CASSSGPSSYNEQFF
TRBJ1-1 | . | 14 | few | TRBV20-1 | TGCAGTGCTAGACTAGTGACAGGCGTTACTGAAGCTTTCTTT | CSARLVTGVTEAFF
TRBJ2-5 | TRBD1 | 16 | . | TRBV4-3 | TGCGCCAGCAGCCAAGATGGCGGTGGGACAGAAGAGAGCCAGTACTTC | CASSQDGGGTEESQYF
TRBJ1-3 | . | 20 | . | TRBV27 | TGTGCCCGCCCCCAAAGGGTGTCCCTCACAGACTTGCAACATGGAAACACCATATATTTT | CARPQRVSLTDLQHGNTIYF
TRBJ2-7 | TRBD1 | 15 | many | TRBV7-2 | TGTGCCAGCAGTTTAAGCCGGGACAGGGTTTACGAGCAGTACTTC | CASSLSRDRVYEQYF
TRBJ2-2 | . | 14 | many | TRBV7-3 | TGTGCCAGCAGCTTGTCTAGGAACACCGGGGAGCTGTTTTTT | CASSLSRNTGELFF
TRBJ2-1 | . | 18 | . | TRBV12-5 | TGTGCTAGTGGTTTGGTGGCCCGGACTGCCGAATCTTACAATGAGCAGTTCTTC | CASGLVARTAESYNEQFF
TRBJ1-6 | . | 13 | few | TRBV2 | TGTGCCAGCAGGGTCTCAGGGAATTCACCCCTCCACTTT | CASRVSGNSPLHF
TRBJ2-3 | . | 14 | . | TRBV4-1 | TGCGCCAGCAGCCAGGGGCTTAGGAGGGATACGCAGTATTTT | CASSQGLRRDTQYF
TRBJ2-3 | . | 15 | many | TRBV7-8 | TGTGCCAGCAGCTTAGCGAGGGTAGTGGGAGGTACGCAGTATTTT | CASSLARVVGGTQYF
TRBJ2-4 | . | 15 | . | TRBV28 | TGTGCCAGCAGTTCGGCAGGACCAACCAAAAACATTCAGTACTTC | CASSSAGPTKNIQYF
TRBJ2-1 | . | 16 | few | TRBV4-1 | TGCGCCAGCAGCCAGGGAACCGCGACAGCCAACAATGAGCAGTTCTTC | CASSQGTATANNEQFF
TRBJ2-7 | . | 11 | many | TRBV18 | TGTGCCAGCACCCCGGGACCCTTGGGGCCCTTC | CASTPGPLGPF